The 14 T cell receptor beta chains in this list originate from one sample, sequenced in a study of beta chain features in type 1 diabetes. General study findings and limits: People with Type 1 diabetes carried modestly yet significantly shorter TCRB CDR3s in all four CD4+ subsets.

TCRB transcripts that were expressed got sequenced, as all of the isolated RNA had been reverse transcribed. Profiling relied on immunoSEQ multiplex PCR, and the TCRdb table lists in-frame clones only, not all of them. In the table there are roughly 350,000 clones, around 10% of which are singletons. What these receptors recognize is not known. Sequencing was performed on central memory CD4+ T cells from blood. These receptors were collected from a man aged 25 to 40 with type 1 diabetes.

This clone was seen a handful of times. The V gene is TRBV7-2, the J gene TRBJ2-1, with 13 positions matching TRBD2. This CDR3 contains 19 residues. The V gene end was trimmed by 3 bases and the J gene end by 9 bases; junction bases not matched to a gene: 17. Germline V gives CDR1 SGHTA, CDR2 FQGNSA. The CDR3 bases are TGTGCCAGCAGCTTTACCGGGACTAGCGGGACTTACAAAGGCTTTGAGCAGTTCTTC. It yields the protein CASSFTGTSGTYKGFEQFF.

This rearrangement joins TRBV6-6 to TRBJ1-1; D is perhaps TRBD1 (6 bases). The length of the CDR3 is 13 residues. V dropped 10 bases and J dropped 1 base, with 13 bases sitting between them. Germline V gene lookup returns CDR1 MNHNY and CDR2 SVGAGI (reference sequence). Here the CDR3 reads CAIKLQGNTEAFF. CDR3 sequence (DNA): TGTGCCATCAAATTACAGGGGAACACTGAAGCTTTCTTT.

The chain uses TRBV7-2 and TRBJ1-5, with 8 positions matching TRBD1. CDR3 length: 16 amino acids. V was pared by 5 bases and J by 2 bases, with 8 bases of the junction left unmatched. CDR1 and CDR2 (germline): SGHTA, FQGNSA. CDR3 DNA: TGTGCCAGCAGCCCGACAGGGGCTGTTGGCAATCAGCCCCAGCATTTT. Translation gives CASSPTGAVGNQPQHF.

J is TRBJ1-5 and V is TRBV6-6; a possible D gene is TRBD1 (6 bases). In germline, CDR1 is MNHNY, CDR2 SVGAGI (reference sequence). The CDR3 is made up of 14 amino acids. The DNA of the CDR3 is TGTCGCTCTGGGGGCATGTATAGCAATCAGCCCCAGCATTTT. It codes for CRSGGMYSNQPQHF.

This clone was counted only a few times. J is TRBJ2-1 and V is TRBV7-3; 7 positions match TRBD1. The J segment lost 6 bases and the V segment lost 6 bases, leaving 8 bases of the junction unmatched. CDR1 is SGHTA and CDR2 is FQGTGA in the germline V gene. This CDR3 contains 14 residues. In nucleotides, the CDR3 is TGTGCCAGCAGATGGGGAACAGGGGCCAATGAGCAGTTCTTC. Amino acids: CASRWGTGANEQFF.

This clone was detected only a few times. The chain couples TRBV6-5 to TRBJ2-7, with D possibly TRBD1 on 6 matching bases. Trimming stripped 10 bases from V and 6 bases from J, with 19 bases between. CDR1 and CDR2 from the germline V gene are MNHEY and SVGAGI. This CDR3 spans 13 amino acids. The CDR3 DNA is TGTGCCACCGAACAGGGAATACCTCCCGAGCAGTACTTC. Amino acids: CATEQGIPPEQYF.

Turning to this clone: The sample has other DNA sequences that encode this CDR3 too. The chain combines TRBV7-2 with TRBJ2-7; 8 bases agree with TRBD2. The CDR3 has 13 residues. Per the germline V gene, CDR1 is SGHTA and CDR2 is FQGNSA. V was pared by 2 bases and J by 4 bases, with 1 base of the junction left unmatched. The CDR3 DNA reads TGTGCCAGCAGCTTAACTAGCGGATACGAGCAGTACTTC. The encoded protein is CASSLTSGYEQYF. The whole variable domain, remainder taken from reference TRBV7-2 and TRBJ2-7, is GAGVSQSPSNKVTEKGKDVELRCDPISGHTALYWYRQSLGQGLEFLIYFQGNSAPDKSGLPSDRFSAERTGGSVSTLTIQRTQQEDSAVYLCASSLTSGYEQYFGPGTRLTVT.

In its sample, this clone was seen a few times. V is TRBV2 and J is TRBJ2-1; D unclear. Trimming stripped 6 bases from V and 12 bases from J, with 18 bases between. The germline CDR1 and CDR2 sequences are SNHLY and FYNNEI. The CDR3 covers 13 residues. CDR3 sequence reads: CASSVNERLRQFF. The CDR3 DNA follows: TGTGCCAGCAGCGTAAACGAAAGGCTTAGGCAGTTCTTC.

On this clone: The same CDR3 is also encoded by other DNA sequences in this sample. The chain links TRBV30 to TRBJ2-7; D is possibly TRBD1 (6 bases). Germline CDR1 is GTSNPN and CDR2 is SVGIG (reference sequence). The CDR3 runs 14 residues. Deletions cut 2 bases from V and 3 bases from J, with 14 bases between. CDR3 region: CAWSTGQSNYEQYF. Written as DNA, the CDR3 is TGTGCCTGGAGTACCGGACAGAGCAACTACGAGCAGTACTTC. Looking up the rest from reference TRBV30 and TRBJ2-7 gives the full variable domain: SQTIHQWPATLVQPVGSPLSLECTVEGTSNPNLYWYRQAAGRGLQLLFYSVGIGQISSEVPQNLSASRPQDRQFILSSKKLLLSDSGFYLCAWSTGQSNYEQYFGPGTRLTVT.

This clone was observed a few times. The DNA for the CDR3 is TGTGCCATCAGTGAGAGCGAACAGAACAATGAGCAGTTCTTC. This translates into CAISESEQNNEQFF. The rearrangement links TRBV10-3 to TRBJ2-1; D is unclear. Germline CDR1 is ENHRY and CDR2 is SYGVKD. The V end was cut by 2 bases, the J end by 5 bases, with 10 bases between. This CDR3 has 14 residues.

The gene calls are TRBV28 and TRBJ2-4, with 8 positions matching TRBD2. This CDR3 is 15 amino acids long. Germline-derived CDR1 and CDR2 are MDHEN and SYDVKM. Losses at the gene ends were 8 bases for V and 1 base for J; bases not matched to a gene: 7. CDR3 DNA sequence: TGTGCCAGCGGGGTCGGGAGGGGGGCCAAAAACATTCAGTACTTC. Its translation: CASGVGRGAKNIQYF.

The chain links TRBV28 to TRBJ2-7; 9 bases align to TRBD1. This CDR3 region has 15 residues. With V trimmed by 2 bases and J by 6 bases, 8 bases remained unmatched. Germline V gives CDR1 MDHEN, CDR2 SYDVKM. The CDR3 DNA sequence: TGTGCCAGCAGTTTACCTACAGGGGGCGGAGGCGAGCAGTACTTC. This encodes CASSLPTGGGGEQYF.

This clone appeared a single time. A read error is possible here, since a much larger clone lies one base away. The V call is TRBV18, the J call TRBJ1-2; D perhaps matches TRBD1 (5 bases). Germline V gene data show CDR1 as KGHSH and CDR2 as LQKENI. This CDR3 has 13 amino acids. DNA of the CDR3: TGTGCCAGCGCACCTCCGGGGCACTATGGCTACACCTTC. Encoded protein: CASAPPGHYGYTF.

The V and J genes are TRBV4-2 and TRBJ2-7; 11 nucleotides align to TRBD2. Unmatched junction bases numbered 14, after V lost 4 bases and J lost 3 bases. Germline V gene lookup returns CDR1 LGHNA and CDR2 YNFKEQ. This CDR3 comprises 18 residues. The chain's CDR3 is CASSRPTSGNLPYYEQYF. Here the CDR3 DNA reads TGTGCCAGCAGCCGACCGACTAGCGGGAACTTACCCTACTACGAGCAGTACTTC.